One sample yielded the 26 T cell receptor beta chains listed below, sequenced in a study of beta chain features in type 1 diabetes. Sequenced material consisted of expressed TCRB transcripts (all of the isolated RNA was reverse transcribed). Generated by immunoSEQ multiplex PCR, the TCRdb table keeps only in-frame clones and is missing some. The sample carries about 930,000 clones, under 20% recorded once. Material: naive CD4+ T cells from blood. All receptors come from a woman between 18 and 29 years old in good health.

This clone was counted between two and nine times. CDR3 loop: CASSLALFAGGPATDTQYF. CDR3 in DNA: TGTGCCAGCAGCTTAGCTTTGTTCGCGGGAGGGCCGGCGACAGATACGCAGTATTTT. This chain connects TRBV7-8 to TRBJ2-3; 9 bases match TRBD2. J was trimmed by 3 bases and V by 0 bases; bases with no gene match: 13. The CDR3 sequence is 19 residues long. Germline CDR1 is SGHVS and CDR2 is FQNEAQ. Full variable domain (rest looked up from reference TRBV7-8 and TRBJ2-3): GAGVSQSPRYKVAKRGQDVALRCDPISGHVSLFWYQQALGQGPEFLTYFQNEAQLDKSGLPSDRFFAERPEGSVSTLKIQRTQQEDSAVYLCASSLALFAGGPATDTQYFGPGTRLTVL.

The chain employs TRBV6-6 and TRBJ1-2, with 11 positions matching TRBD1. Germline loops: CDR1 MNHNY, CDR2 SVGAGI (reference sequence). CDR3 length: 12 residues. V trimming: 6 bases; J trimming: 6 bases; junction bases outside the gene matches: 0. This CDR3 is CASRGQGDGYTF. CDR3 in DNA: TGTGCCAGCAGGGGACAGGGGGATGGCTACACCTTC.

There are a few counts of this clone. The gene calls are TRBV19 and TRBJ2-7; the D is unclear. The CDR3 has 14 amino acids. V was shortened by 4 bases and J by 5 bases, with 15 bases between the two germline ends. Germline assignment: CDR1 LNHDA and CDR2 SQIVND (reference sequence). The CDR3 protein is CASSKQEGRHEQYF. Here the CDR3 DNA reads TGTGCCAGTAGTAAGCAAGAAGGCAGGCACGAGCAGTACTTC.

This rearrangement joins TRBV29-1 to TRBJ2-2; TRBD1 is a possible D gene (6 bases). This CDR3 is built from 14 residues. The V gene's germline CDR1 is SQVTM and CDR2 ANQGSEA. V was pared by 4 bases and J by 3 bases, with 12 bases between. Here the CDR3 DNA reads TGCAGCGTTGTAGGACAGCTGGACACCGGGGAGCTGTTTTTT. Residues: CSVVGQLDTGELFF.

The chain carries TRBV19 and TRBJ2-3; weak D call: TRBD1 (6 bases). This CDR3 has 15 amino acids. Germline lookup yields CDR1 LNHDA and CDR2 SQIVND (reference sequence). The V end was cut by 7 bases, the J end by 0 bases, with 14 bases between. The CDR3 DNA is TGTGCCAGTATTCCACAGGGAGATAGCACAGATACGCAGTATTTT. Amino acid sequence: CASIPQGDSTDTQYF.

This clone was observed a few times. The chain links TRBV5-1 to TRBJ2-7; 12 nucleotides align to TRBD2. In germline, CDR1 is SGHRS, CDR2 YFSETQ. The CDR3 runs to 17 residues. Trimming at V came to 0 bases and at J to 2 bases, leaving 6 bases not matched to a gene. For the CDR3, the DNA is TGCGCCAGCAGCTTGGCACTAGCGGGAGGTCCCCCCTACGAGCAGTACTTC. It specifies CASSLALAGGPPYEQYF.

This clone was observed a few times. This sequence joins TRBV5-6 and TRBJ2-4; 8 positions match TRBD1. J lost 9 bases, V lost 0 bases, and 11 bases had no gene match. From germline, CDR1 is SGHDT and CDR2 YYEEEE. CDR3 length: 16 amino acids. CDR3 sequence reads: CASSLGQGRFESIQYF. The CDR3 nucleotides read TGTGCCAGCAGCTTGGGACAGGGGAGATTCGAGAGCATTCAGTACTTC.

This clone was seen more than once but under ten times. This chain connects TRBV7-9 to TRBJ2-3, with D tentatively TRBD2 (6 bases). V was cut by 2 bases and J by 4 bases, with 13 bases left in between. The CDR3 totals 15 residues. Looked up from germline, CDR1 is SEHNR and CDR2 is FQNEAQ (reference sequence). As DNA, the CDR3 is TGTGCCAGCAGCTTAACCGCGGGGACGGCAGATACGCAGTATTTT. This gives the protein CASSLTAGTADTQYF.

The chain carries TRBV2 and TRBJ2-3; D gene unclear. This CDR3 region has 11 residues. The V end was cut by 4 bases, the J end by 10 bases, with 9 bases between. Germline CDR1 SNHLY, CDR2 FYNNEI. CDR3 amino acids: CASSAGPSQYF. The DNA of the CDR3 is TGTGCCAGCAGTGCCGGGCCTTCGCAGTATTTT. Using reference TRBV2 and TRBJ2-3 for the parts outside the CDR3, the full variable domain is EPEVTQTPSHQVTQMGQEVILRCVPISNHLYFYWYRQILGQKVEFLVSFYNNEISEKSEIFDDQFSVERPDGSNFTLKIRSTKLEDSAMYFCASSAGPSQYFGPGTRLTVL.

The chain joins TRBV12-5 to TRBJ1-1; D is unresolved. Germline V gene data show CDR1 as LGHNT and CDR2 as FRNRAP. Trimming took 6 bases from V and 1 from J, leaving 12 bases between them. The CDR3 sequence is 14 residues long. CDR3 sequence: CASGRSMPNTEAFF. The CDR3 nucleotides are TGTGCTAGTGGACGAAGCATGCCGAACACTGAAGCTTTCTTT.

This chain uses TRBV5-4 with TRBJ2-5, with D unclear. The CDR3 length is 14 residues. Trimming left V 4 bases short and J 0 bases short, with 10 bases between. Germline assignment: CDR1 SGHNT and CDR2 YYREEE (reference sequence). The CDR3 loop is CASSVAGHQETQYF. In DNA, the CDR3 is TGTGCCAGCAGCGTAGCCGGACACCAAGAGACCCAGTACTTC.

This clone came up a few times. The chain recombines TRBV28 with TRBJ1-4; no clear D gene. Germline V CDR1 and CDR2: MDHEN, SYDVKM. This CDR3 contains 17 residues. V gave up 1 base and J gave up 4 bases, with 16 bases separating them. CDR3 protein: CASSLFHLRLNNEKLFF. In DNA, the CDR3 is TGTGCCAGCAGTTTATTTCACCTAAGGTTAAATAATGAAAAACTGTTTTTT.

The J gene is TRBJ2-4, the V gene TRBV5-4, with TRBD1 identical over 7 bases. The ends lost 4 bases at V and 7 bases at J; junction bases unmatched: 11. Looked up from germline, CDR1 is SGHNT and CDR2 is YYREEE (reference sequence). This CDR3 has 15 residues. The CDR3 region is CASSQATGQVNIQYF. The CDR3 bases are TGTGCCAGCAGCCAAGCCACTGGACAGGTGAACATTCAGTACTTC.

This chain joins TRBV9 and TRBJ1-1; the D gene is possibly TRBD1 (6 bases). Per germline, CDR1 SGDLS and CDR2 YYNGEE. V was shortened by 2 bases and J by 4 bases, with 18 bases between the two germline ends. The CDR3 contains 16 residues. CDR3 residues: CASSVDPRTVLTEAFF. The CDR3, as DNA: TGTGCCAGCAGCGTCGACCCGAGGACAGTTCTCACTGAAGCTTTCTTT.

CDR3 amino acids: CASRAPESGANVLTF. CDR3 nucleotide sequence: TGTGCCAGCAGGGCCCCCGAATCCGGGGCCAACGTCCTGACTTTC. V usage is TRBV28 and J usage is TRBJ2-6, with D unresolved. The V gene lost 6 bases and the J gene lost 4 bases, with 13 bases spanning the gap. This CDR3 has 15 residues. Germline V gene lookup returns CDR1 MDHEN and CDR2 SYDVKM.

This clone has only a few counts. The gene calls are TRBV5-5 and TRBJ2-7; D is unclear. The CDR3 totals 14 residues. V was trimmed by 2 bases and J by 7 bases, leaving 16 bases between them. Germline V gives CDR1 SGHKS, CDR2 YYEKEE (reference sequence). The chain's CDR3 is CASSLIQLLREQYF. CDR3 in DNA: TGTGCCAGCAGCTTAATACAACTACTCAGGGAGCAGTACTTC. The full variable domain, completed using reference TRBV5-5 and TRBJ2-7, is DAGVTQSPTHLIKTRGQQVTLRCSPISGHKSVSWYQQVLGQGPQFIFQYYEKEERGRGNFPDRFSARQFPNYSSELNVNALLLGDSALYLCASSLIQLLREQYFGPGTRLTVT.

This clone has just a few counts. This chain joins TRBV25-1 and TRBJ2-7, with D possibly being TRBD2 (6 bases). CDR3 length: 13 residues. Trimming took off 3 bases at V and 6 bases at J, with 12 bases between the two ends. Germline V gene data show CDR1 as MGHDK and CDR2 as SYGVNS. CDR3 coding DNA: TGTGCCAGCAGTGACCGGGACTTCGGCGAGCAGTACTTC. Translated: CASSDRDFGEQYF.

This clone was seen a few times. The CDR3 coding sequence is TGTGCCAGCAGCCCAGCCCAGCAGGTCAATGAGCAGTTCTTC. Encoded protein: CASSPAQQVNEQFF. The chain employs TRBV7-8 and TRBJ2-1; no firm D call. The length of the CDR3 is 14 residues. From germline, CDR1 is SGHVS and CDR2 FQNEAQ. Trimming shortened V by 5 bases and J by 6 bases, and 14 bases separated the two germline ends.

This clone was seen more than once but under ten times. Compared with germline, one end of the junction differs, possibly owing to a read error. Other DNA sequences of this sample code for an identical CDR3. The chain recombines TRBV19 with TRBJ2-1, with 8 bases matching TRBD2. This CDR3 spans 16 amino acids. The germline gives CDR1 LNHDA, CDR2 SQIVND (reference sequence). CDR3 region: CASSTNQAGDRDEQFF. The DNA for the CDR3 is TGCGCCAGTAGTACCAACCAAGCGGGAGACCGCGATGAGCAGTTCTTC.

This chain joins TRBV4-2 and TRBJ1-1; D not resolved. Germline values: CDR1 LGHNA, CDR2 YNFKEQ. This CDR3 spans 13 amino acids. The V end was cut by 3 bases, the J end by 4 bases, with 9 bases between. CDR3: CASSQTLATEAFF. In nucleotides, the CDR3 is TGTGCCAGCAGCCAGACCCTGGCCACTGAAGCTTTCTTT.

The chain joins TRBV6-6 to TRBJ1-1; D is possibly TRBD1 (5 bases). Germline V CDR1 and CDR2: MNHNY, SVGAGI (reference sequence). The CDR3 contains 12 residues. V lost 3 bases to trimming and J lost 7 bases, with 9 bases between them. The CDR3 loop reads CASSYTRGEAFF. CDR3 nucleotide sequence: TGTGCCAGCAGTTATACAAGGGGTGAAGCTTTCTTT.

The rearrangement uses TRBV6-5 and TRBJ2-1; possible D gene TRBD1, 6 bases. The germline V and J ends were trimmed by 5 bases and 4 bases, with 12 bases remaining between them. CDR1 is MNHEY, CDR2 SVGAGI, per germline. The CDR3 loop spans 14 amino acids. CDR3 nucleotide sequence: TGTGCCAGCAGTCCCCTGGACAGATACAATGAGCAGTTCTTC. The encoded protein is CASSPLDRYNEQFF.

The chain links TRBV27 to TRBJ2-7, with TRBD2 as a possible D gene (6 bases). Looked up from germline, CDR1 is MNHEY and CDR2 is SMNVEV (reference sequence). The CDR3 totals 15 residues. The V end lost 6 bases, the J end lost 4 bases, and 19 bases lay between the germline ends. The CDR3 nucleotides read TGTGCCAGCAGCCCTCGGGCAGGGAGGCTATACGAGCAGTACTTC. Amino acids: CASSPRAGRLYEQYF.

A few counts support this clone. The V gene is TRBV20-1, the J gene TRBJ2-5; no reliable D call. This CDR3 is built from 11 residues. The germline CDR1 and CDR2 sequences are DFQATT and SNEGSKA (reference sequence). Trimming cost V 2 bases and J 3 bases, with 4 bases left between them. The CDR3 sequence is CSARQKETQYF. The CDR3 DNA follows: TGCAGTGCTAGACAAAAAGAGACCCAGTACTTC.

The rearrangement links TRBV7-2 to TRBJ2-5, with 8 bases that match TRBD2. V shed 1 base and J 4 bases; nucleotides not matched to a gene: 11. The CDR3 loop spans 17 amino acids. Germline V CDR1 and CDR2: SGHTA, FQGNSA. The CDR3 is CASSLGLPGLAGETQYF. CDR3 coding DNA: TGTGCCAGCAGCTTAGGCCTCCCCGGCCTAGCGGGAGAGACCCAGTACTTC. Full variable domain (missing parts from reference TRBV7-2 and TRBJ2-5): GAGVSQSPSNKVTEKGKDVELRCDPISGHTALYWYRQSLGQGLEFLIYFQGNSAPDKSGLPSDRFSAERTGGSVSTLTIQRTQQEDSAVYLCASSLGLPGLAGETQYFGPGTRLLVL.

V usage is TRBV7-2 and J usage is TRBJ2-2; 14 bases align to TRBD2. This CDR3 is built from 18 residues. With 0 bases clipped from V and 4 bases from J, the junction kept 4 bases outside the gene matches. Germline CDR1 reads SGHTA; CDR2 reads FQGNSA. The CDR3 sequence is CASSLAGLAGGGTGELFF. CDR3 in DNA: TGTGCCAGCAGCTTAGCTGGACTAGCGGGAGGTGGCACCGGGGAGCTGTTTTTT.